This TCR beta chain was recorded in a study of shared T cell receptors in the human thymus. Germline V CDR1 and CDR2: SGHRS, YFSETQ. CDR3 length: 12 amino acids. Trimming removed 3 bases at V and 6 bases at J, with 8 bases between. Sequencing was performed with immunoSEQ multiplex PCR; in TCRdb, only in-frame clones are kept and a portion is missing. The table records about 660,000 clones, around 87% of them present only once. This sample was also put to use in a study of human thymus T cells. From that second work: The donor group consisted of healthy Finnish infants who were having corrective surgery for congenital heart defects.

This chain uses TRBV5-1 with TRBJ2-3; no definite D call. This TCR came from a boy younger than two with a congenital heart defect. The specimen was thymocytes. CDR3 in DNA: TGCGCCAGCAGCTCGGTTAACGATACGCAGTATTTT. This gives the protein CASSSVNDTQYF.